These 27 T cell receptor beta chains were all obtained from the same sample, sequenced in a study of shared clonotypes between healthy human individuals. Libraries were prepared by immunoSEQ multiplex PCR; TCRdb keeps only in-frame clonotypes and omits some of them. The table shows a few million clones, with approximately 93% occurring only once. The sequenced sample was naive CD4+ T cells from PBMCs. Indicated subset: CD45RA+ positively selected. These receptors all come from a man aged 18 to 30 in good health. Some clones in this sample may be carry-over from other donors' samples.

This clone occurred once. This chain joins TRBV7-7 and TRBJ2-3; a weak D match, TRBD2 (5 bases). The CDR3 runs 15 residues. Looked up from germline, CDR1 is SSHAT and CDR2 is FNYEAQ (reference sequence). The V end was cut by 5 bases, the J end by 0 bases, with 12 bases between. In DNA form, the CDR3 reads TGTGCCAGCAGCCCATTAGCGCGGAGCACAGATACGCAGTATTTT. It yields the protein CASSPLARSTDTQYF.

With respect to this clone: Other DNA sequences in the same sample also yield this CDR3. The V call is TRBV7-2, the J call TRBJ1-1; D not certain. The germline V gene has CDR1 SGHTA and CDR2 FQGNSA. V was shortened by 0 bases and J by 1 base, with 6 bases between the two germline ends. The CDR3 is made up of 14 amino acids. CDR3 region: CASSLAPGNTEAFF. Written as DNA, the CDR3 is TGTGCCAGCAGCTTAGCCCCAGGGAACACTGAAGCTTTCTTT.

This chain joins TRBV2 and TRBJ2-7; D might be TRBD1 (5 bases). Germline V CDR1 and CDR2: SNHLY, FYNNEI. The CDR3 extends over 15 amino acids. V lost 6 bases and J 2 bases, leaving 17 bases between the germline ends. The CDR3: CASSSRSGIAYEQYF. The CDR3 region has the DNA TGTGCCAGCAGCTCCAGGTCAGGGATTGCCTACGAGCAGTACTTC.

V gene TRBV11-2 combines with J gene TRBJ1-3; maybe TRBD1 (6 bases). CDR3 size: 18 residues. Trimming left V 1 base short and J 5 bases short, with 21 bases between. From germline, CDR1 is SGHAT and CDR2 FQNNGV. The CDR3 coding sequence is TGTGCCAGCAGCTTAGGGGGGGCGCAGGGCGTCTTTCGAAACACCATATATTTT. It codes for CASSLGGAQGVFRNTIYF.

The rearrangement links TRBV15 to TRBJ1-5, with D possibly TRBD1 on 6 matching bases. Trimming left V 0 bases short and J 0 bases short, with 9 bases between. The CDR3 is 16 residues long. The germline CDR1 and CDR2 sequences are LNHNV and YYDKDF (reference sequence). The DNA of the CDR3 is TGTGCCACCAGCAGAGATACAGGGAATAGCAATCAGCCCCAGCATTTT. It translates to CATSRDTGNSNQPQHF.

This chain uses TRBV11-2 with TRBJ2-3, with TRBD1 matching over 8 bases. J was trimmed by 1 base and V by 3 bases; bases with no gene match: 6. The CDR3 length is 16 residues. Germline V lookup: CDR1 SGHAT, CDR2 FQNNGV. CDR3 loop: CASSFSDRGGTDTQYF. Written as DNA, the CDR3 is TGTGCCAGCAGCTTTAGCGACAGGGGCGGCACAGATACGCAGTATTTT.

The chain carries TRBV28 and TRBJ2-1; 9 bases are a match to TRBD2. The CDR3 totals 15 residues. Germline V lookup: CDR1 MDHEN, CDR2 SYDVKM. The V segment lost 6 bases and the J segment 7 bases; nucleotides outside the gene matches: 10. CDR3 bases: TGTGCCAGCAGCGAGTTTAGCGGGAGCGGTAATGAGCAGTTCTTC. Translation: CASSEFSGSGNEQFF.

The V call is TRBV28, the J call TRBJ2-1, with a tentative D call TRBD1 (5 bases). This CDR3 is 16 amino acids long. The germline V gene encodes CDR1 MDHEN and CDR2 SYDVKM. Trimming removed 7 bases from V and 0 bases from J, with 16 bases in between. CDR3 sequence (DNA): TGTGCCAGCATCTCGACAGCTCCTACCTCCTACAATGAGCAGTTCTTC. Translated: CASISTAPTSYNEQFF.

The rearrangement links TRBV6-6 to TRBJ2-5; D not resolved. V gave up 2 bases and J gave up 1 base, with 5 bases separating them. Germline V gene lookup returns CDR1 MNHNY and CDR2 SVGAGI (reference sequence). The CDR3 totals 13 residues. The CDR3 nucleotides read TGTGCCAGCAGTTACCGGCCCCAAGAGACCCAGTACTTC. Its protein product is CASSYRPQETQYF.

The V gene is TRBV6-5, the J gene TRBJ1-2; TRBD1 might be the D (5 bases). The CDR3 loop spans 15 amino acids. V gave up 0 bases and J gave up 4 bases, with 12 bases separating them. Germline CDR1 and CDR2: MNHEY and SVGAGI. CDR3 sequence reads: CASSYSQRGPYGYTF. The CDR3 coding sequence is TGTGCCAGCAGTTACTCGCAACGGGGACCCTATGGCTACACCTTC.

This rearrangement joins TRBV6-6 to TRBJ2-7, with D perhaps assigned TRBD1 or TRBD2 (7 bases each). V was shortened by 7 bases and J by 0 bases, with 13 bases between the two germline ends. CDR3 size: 14 residues. Germline values: CDR1 MNHNY, CDR2 SVGAGI (reference sequence). Written as DNA, the CDR3 is TGTGCCAGCACCCAGGGGGGGGCCTCCTACGAGCAGTACTTC. Translation gives CASTQGGASYEQYF.

As regards this clone: A read error may produce the germline difference seen at one junction end. The CDR3 spells CASSLPRTPFLF. In DNA, the CDR3 is TGTGCCAGCAGTCTCCCCCGGACGCCGTTCCTCTTC. This chain joins TRBV5-6 and TRBJ2-1; the D is unclear. The germline V gene has CDR1 SGHDT and CDR2 YYEEEE. This CDR3 spans 12 amino acids.

J is TRBJ2-1 and V is TRBV5-6, with 9 positions matching TRBD2. J was trimmed by 8 bases and V by 1 base; bases with no gene match: 7. Per germline, CDR1 SGHDT and CDR2 YYEEEE. This CDR3 spans 15 amino acids. In nucleotides, the CDR3 is TGTGCCAGCAGCTTGCTAGCGGGACTCGTCGATGAGCAGTTCTTC. Protein product: CASSLLAGLVDEQFF.

The V and J genes are TRBV6-1 and TRBJ2-4, with a tentative D call TRBD2 (5 bases). The CDR3 has 13 residues. Germline V gene sequence: CDR1 MNHNS, CDR2 SASEGT. The V gene lost 6 bases and the J gene lost 7 bases, with 13 bases spanning the gap. The DNA of the CDR3 is TGTGCCAGCAGCCCCATCCAGCGGAACATTCAGTACTTC. Translating gives CASSPIQRNIQYF.

CDR3 in amino acids: CASSPPVAALDEQYF. DNA for the CDR3: TGTGCCAGCAGCCCCCCGGTTGCGGCCCTGGACGAGCAGTACTTC. This chain uses TRBV7-2 with TRBJ2-7; D uncertain. Germline loops: CDR1 SGHTA, CDR2 FQGNSA. The CDR3 has 15 amino acids. Trimming took 5 bases from V and 5 from J, leaving 19 bases between them.

V gene TRBV7-3 combines with J gene TRBJ2-1; the match to TRBD2 covers 9 bases. CDR3 length equals 14 residues. Germline V lookup: CDR1 SGHTA, CDR2 FQGTGA. The junction had 7 bases not matched to a gene; V was cut back by 5 bases and J by 8 bases. The CDR3 reads CASSPRLAVDEQFF. In DNA, the CDR3 is TGTGCCAGCAGCCCTAGACTAGCGGTCGATGAGCAGTTCTTC.

Remarks on this clone: One end of the junction fails to match germline, which may point to a read error. The J gene is TRBJ1-2, the V gene TRBV4-1, with D possibly matching TRBD1 (5 bases). CDR1 and CDR2 from the germline V gene are MGHRA and YSYEKL. The CDR3 spans 15 residues. The CDR3, as DNA: TGCGCCAGCAACCAAGATGGAGGGGTCAACTATGGCTACACCTTC. Translating gives CASNQDGGVNYGYTF.

The V gene is TRBV29-1, the J gene TRBJ1-4; possible D gene TRBD1, 6 bases. Trimming took off 1 base at V and 5 bases at J, with 14 bases between the two ends. In germline, CDR1 is SQVTM, CDR2 ANQGSEA. CDR3 length equals 15 residues. In DNA form, the CDR3 reads TGCAGCGTTGAAGCAGGGGCCGGGGGAAATGAAAAACTGTTTTTT. Protein product: CSVEAGAGGNEKLFF.

This chain connects TRBV7-8 to TRBJ2-3; D could derive from TRBD1 or TRBD2 (9 bases each). The CDR3 has 17 residues. Germline V gene lookup returns CDR1 SGHVS and CDR2 FQNEAQ. Trimming shortened V by 4 bases and J by 3 bases, and 20 bases separated the two germline ends. The CDR3 sequence is CASSSPRGGQGTDTQYF. CDR3 DNA sequence: TGTGCCAGCAGCTCGCCGCGGGGGGGACAGGGAACAGATACGCAGTATTTT.

This chain uses TRBV4-1 with TRBJ2-5, with D tentatively TRBD1 or TRBD2 (5 bases each). Germline V gene sequence: CDR1 MGHRA, CDR2 YSYEKL. There are 15 residues in the CDR3. V was shortened by 1 base and J by 0 bases, with 9 bases between the two germline ends. The CDR3 is CASSQVGTYQETQYF. Here the CDR3 DNA reads TGCGCCAGCAGCCAAGTGGGGACGTACCAAGAGACCCAGTACTTC.

Here the CDR3 DNA reads TGTGCCAGCAGTAAGACAGGGTCAAGTTGGACTGAAGCTTTCTTT. Protein sequence: CASSKTGSSWTEAFF. The V and J genes are TRBV28 and TRBJ1-1, with 7 bases identical to TRBD1. The CDR3 runs to 15 residues. The germline CDR1 and CDR2 sequences are MDHEN and SYDVKM. Trimming cost V 5 bases and J 5 bases; bases outside gene matches: 11.

CDR3 protein: CASSLAPGAGGYTF. In nucleotides, the CDR3 is TGTGCCAGCAGCTTAGCTCCAGGGGCCGGTGGCTACACCTTC. This rearrangement joins TRBV7-9 to TRBJ1-2, with D perhaps TRBD1 (6 bases). Germline assignment: CDR1 SEHNR and CDR2 FQNEAQ (reference sequence). V lost 0 bases and J 7 bases, leaving 12 bases between the germline ends. This CDR3 contains 14 residues. The variable domain in full, with the rest retrieved from reference TRBV7-9 and TRBJ1-2, is DTGVSQNPRHKITKRGQNVTFRCDPISEHNRLYWYRQTLGQGPEFLTYFQNEAQLEKSRLLSDRFSAERPKGSFSTLEIQRTEQGDSAMYLCASSLAPGAGGYTFGSGTRLTVV.

This chain uses TRBV2 with TRBJ2-1; 7 nucleotides agree with TRBD2. The CDR3 extends over 16 amino acids. The V segment lost 0 bases and the J segment 0 bases; nucleotides outside the gene matches: 2. From germline, CDR1 is SNHLY and CDR2 FYNNEI. CDR3 protein: CASSEARGSSYNEQFF. Here the CDR3 DNA reads TGTGCCAGCAGTGAAGCGCGGGGGAGCTCCTACAATGAGCAGTTCTTC. The full variable domain, in which reference TRBV2 and TRBJ2-1 provide the parts outside the CDR3, is EPEVTQTPSHQVTQMGQEVILRCVPISNHLYFYWYRQILGQKVEFLVSFYNNEISEKSEIFDDQFSVERPDGSNFTLKIRSTKLEDSAMYFCASSEARGSSYNEQFFGPGTRLTVL.

V usage is TRBV6-5 and J usage is TRBJ1-1; tentative D call: TRBD1 (5 bases). Germline values: CDR1 MNHEY, CDR2 SVGAGI. The CDR3 spans 15 residues. Between the trimmed V and J ends, which lost 0 bases and 6 bases, there was a span of 14 bases. The CDR3 loop is CASSYSGRVAPEAFF. Here the CDR3 DNA reads TGTGCCAGCAGTTACTCCGGCAGGGTCGCTCCTGAAGCTTTCTTT.

CDR3 in DNA: TGTGCCAGCAGCCCCGGGGGGCCCGGGGAGCTGTTTTTT. Amino acid sequence: CASSPGGPGELFF. V is TRBV7-7 and J is TRBJ2-2, with D maybe TRBD2 (7 bases). Germline assignment: CDR1 SSHAT and CDR2 FNYEAQ (reference sequence). The CDR3 runs to 13 residues. V lost 5 bases, J lost 6 bases, and 10 bases lay in between.

The CDR3 loop is CASSRDPDQPQHF. The CDR3 DNA follows: TGTGCCAGCAGCCGGGACCCAGATCAGCCCCAGCATTTT. The chain carries TRBV6-4 and TRBJ1-5; possibly TRBD1 for D (5 bases). The V gene lost 6 bases and the J gene lost 5 bases, with 11 bases spanning the gap. CDR1 and CDR2 (germline): MRHNA, SNTAGT. This CDR3 contains 13 residues.

This clone is a singleton in its sample. The chain combines TRBV9 with TRBJ2-2; 16 bases match TRBD2. Unmatched junction bases numbered 5, after V lost 7 bases and J lost 5 bases. The germline V gene encodes CDR1 SGDLS and CDR2 YYNGEE. The CDR3 has 16 residues. This chain's CDR3 is CASGGTSGRETGELFF. CDR3 sequence (DNA): TGTGCCAGCGGAGGGACTAGCGGGAGGGAGACCGGGGAGCTGTTTTTT. The entire variable domain, with the rest obtained from reference TRBV9 and TRBJ2-2, is as follows: DSGVTQTPKHLITATGQRVTLRCSPRSGDLSVYWYQQSLDQGLQFLIQYYNGEERAKGNILERFSAQQFPDLHSELNLSSLELGDSALYFCASGGTSGRETGELFFGEGSRLTVL.